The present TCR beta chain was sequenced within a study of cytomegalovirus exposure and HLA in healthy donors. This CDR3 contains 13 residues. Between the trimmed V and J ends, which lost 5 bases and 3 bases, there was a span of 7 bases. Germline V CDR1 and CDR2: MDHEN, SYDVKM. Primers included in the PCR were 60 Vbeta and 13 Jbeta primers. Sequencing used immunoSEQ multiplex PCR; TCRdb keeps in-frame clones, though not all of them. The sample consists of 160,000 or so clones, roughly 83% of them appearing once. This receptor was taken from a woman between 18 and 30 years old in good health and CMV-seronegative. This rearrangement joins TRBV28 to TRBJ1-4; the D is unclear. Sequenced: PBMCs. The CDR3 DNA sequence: TGTGCCAGCAGTAGTTCAGCTAATGAAAAACTGTTTTTT. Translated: CASSSSANEKLFF.